The clone carrying this TCR beta chain was detected a few times. The antigen is unknown. The length of the CDR3 is 16 residues. Germline CDR1 and CDR2: SGHRS and YFSETQ. V gave up 4 bases and J gave up 1 base; unmatched junction bases: 6. Per sample, a minimum of 7 million PBMCs were isolated. This specimen comes from a study of blood T cells in healthy people across ages. Alongside a J-beta primer mix, a sample-barcoded 5' primer served in a second PCR lasting roughly 7 to 11 cycles. MiXCR was run by TCRdb on the 5' RACE reads, yielding one entry per CDR3 protein. This table has about 930,000 distinct CDR3 sequences, about 28% appearing once. Study outcomes and limitations: Roughly linear age-related decline in beta diversity appeared, significant by age around 40.

The data also belong to a second study, concerning T cells of mothers and their children. That work adds: Every mother supplied over 8 million TCR beta CDR3 reads and every child 2.5 million to 3.5 million.

This chain connects TRBV5-1 to TRBJ2-3, with 10 bases that match TRBD2. This clonotype was obtained from a woman between 40 and 55 years old in good health. The sequenced sample was blood. As DNA, the CDR3 is TGCGCCAGCAGCGGCGGGCTAGCGGGGGGCACAGATACGCAGTATTTT. It is translated as CASSGGLAGGTDTQYF.